The rows below give T cell receptor beta chains drawn from one sample of a study of blood T cells in healthy people across ages. Using its own MiXCR run on the 5' RACE reads, TCRdb lists one record per CDR3 protein. The sample records about 930,000 distinct CDR3 sequences, under 35% being singletons. The same data also contributed to another study, on T cells of mothers and their children.

Sequences were obtained from blood. Receptors originate from a woman between 35 and 50 years old in good health. Both conserved end residues are part of each CDR3. A D gene is named only where the DNA matches it firmly. The size entry is marked missing in some rows and otherwise reads once, few, many or a size class.

d_gene,abundance,v_gene,j_gene,CDR3nt,CDR3aa
.,few,TRBV5-6,TRBJ2-6,TGTGCCAGCAGCAGTCGGGGGAGATCTGGGGCCAACGTCCTGACTTTC,CASSSRGRSGANVLTF
.,.,TRBV7-2,TRBJ2-3,TGTGCCAGCAGCTTAGCAACGACAGGTCTTTGGTATTTT,CASSLATTGLWYF
TRBD1,.,TRBV12-3/TRBV12-4,TRBJ2-3,TGTGCCAGCAGTTTACAGGGGGACACAGATGCGCAGTATTTT,CASSLQGDTDAQYF
TRBD1,.,TRBV2,TRBJ2-5,TGTGCCAGCACCCTAGACAGGGGGACCCAGTACTTC,CASTLDRGTQYF
.,.,TRBV5-1,TRBJ2-1,TGCGCCAGCAGCTTAACCGGGGGACGAAGCTTCTACAATGAGCAGTTCTTC,CASSLTGGRSFYNEQFF
TRBD1,.,TRBV15,TRBJ1-2,TGTGCCACCAGCAGAGATACCGGGACAGCGTATGGCTACACCTTC,CATSRDTGTAYGYTF
TRBD2,few,TRBV5-5,TRBJ2-5,TGTGCCAGCAGCTTGAATCTGGCGGCGGGGGGGCGGGAGACCCAGTACTTC,CASSLNLAAGGRETQYF
.,.,TRBV7-2,TRBJ2-1,TGTGCCAGCAGCTCCCATGGGGGCAGGGGGGCGCGATATGAGCAGTTCTTC,CASSSHGGRGARYEQFF
TRBD2,few,TRBV7-6,TRBJ2-1,TGTGCCAGCAGCTGGGGCGGGGGGCTCTCGGGCGAGCAGTTCTTC,CASSWGGGLSGEQFF
.,many,TRBV28,TRBJ1-2,TGTGCCACCTCGTACTATGGCTACACCTTC,CATSYYGYTF
.,.,TRBV27,TRBJ1-5,TGTGCCAGCAGGACACAGGTTTATAGCAATCAGCCCCAGCATTTT,CASRTQVYSNQPQHF
TRBD1,.,TRBV28,TRBJ2-7,TGTGCCAGCAGTGTATTATACAGGGGCGAGCAGTACTTC,CASSVLYRGEQYF
.,many,TRBV5-1,TRBJ1-1,TGCGCCAGCAACGGTGGGACCTACACTGAAGCTTTCTTT,CASNGGTYTEAFF
TRBD2,.,TRBV29-1,TRBJ2-1,TGCAGCGTTGAAGGACTAGCGGGAGTTGCCTACAATGAGCAGTTCTTC,CSVEGLAGVAYNEQFF
.,.,TRBV12-3/TRBV12-4,TRBJ1-1,TGTGCCAGCAGTCCGTACCAAGGGGGGACTGAAGCTTTCTTT,CASSPYQGGTEAFF
.,few,TRBV12-3/TRBV12-4,TRBJ1-3,TGTGCCAGCAGTTTCGGTCTGCCCGACACCATATATTTT,CASSFGLPDTIYF
.,.,TRBV27,TRBJ1-4,TGTGCCAGCAGGCCCAACAGTGCAACTAATGAAAAACTGTTTTTT,CASRPNSATNEKLFF
.,few,TRBV7-2,TRBJ2-5,TGTGCCAGCAGCTTGGGGAGGGGGCGCGGAGGAGAGACCCAGTACTTC,CASSLGRGRGGETQYF
.,.,TRBV30,TRBJ1-2,TGTGCCTGGAGTGGTTTGGCGGTTAACTATGGCTACACCTTC,CAWSGLAVNYGYTF
TRBD1,.,TRBV5-6,TRBJ2-7,TGTGCCAGCAGACGCGACAGGGGGACAGACGAGCAGTACTTC,CASRRDRGTDEQYF
TRBD1,many,TRBV5-1,TRBJ2-1,TGCGCCAGCAGCTTGTTTACAGGGGGGCTTTCGAGTGAGCAGTTCTTC,CASSLFTGGLSSEQFF
.,few,TRBV12-3/TRBV12-4,TRBJ2-5,TGTGCCAGCAGTCTCCGATGGGGGACCCAGTACTTC,CASSLRWGTQYF
.,few,TRBV14,TRBJ1-4,TGTGCCAGCAGCCAGTACACCCCAACTAATGAAAAACTGTTTTTT,CASSQYTPTNEKLFF
.,many,TRBV6-5,TRBJ2-7,TGTGCCAGCAGTTACAACCGACGAGGCCACGAGCAGTACTTC,CASSYNRRGHEQYF
.,.,TRBV29-1,TRBJ2-1,TGCAGCGTTGAAGATACGGGGTACAATGAGCAGTTCTTC,CSVEDTGYNEQFF
TRBD1,many,TRBV5-6,TRBJ2-3,TGTGCCAGCAGCCGTCCCGGGACAGGGGTCGGGGCAGATACGCAGTATTTT,CASSRPGTGVGADTQYF
.,many,TRBV27,TRBJ2-7,TGTGCCAGCAGCCACGGAAGTAGCTACGAGCAGTACTTC,CASSHGSSYEQYF
.,.,TRBV20-1,TRBJ1-5,TGCAGTGCTAGAGATGGCAGTTACCGCAATCAGCCCCAGCATTTT,CSARDGSYRNQPQHF
TRBD2,many,TRBV15,TRBJ2-4,TGTGCCACCAGCCTTGGGGGGGTAGCCAAAAACATTCAGTACTTC,CATSLGGVAKNIQYF
.,many,TRBV29-1,TRBJ1-5,TGCAGCGTAGTCCTAGGACCGGTAGGGAATCAGCCCCAGCATTTT,CSVVLGPVGNQPQHF
.,.,TRBV29-1,TRBJ1-5,TGCAGCGTTGAACCAGGAAATAGCAATCAGCCCCAGCATTTT,CSVEPGNSNQPQHF
.,few,TRBV5-1,TRBJ2-7,TGCGCCAGCAGGCTATCGACCCATACGACCTACGAGCAGTACTTC,CASRLSTHTTYEQYF
TRBD1,.,TRBV4-1,TRBJ1-5,TGCGCCAGCAGCCAGGGGGACAGGGGAATTTATCAGCCCCAGCATTTT,CASSQGDRGIYQPQHF
.,.,TRBV18,TRBJ1-1,TGTGCCAGCTCACCTAACGAGGGGAACACTGAAGCTTTCTTT,CASSPNEGNTEAFF
.,.,TRBV28,TRBJ2-3,TGTGCTAGCAGTACAGGGTGGGGCACAGATACGCAGTATTTT,CASSTGWGTDTQYF